The sequence of this T cell receptor (beta chain) was determined in a study of molecular identifiers for immune sequencing clone quantification. With regard to this clonotype: Its antigen is currently unknown.

With listed TCR primers and previously described methods, bulk TCR libraries were prepared. TCRdb reanalysed the PCR reads using MiXCR and keeps one entry per CDR3 protein. The table records about half a million distinct CDR3 sequences, roughly a fifth of them present only once. Findings and limits, study-wide: One cell's worth of spiked Jurkat TCR RNA was reportedly detectable among approximately 980,000 naive cells.

Germline V gene lookup returns CDR1 MNHEY and CDR2 SVGEGT. Trimming stripped 2 bases from V and 3 bases from J, with 11 bases between. The CDR3 runs to 14 residues. The rearrangement joins TRBV6-2 or TRBV6-3 to TRBJ2-7, with D perhaps TRBD2 (5 bases). The sequencing sample was made of naive CD8+ T cells from blood, with Jurkat cell RNA spiked in. As to subset: FACS-sorted CD8+CD4-CCR7+CD45RA+ naive T cells. This TCR was recovered from a human donor in good health. Some libraries in this study had Jurkat cell RNA spiked in. The CDR3 coding sequence is TGTGCCAGCAGTTACCCGGACTTTAGCTACGAGCAGTACTTC. Translating it yields CASSYPDFSYEQYF.